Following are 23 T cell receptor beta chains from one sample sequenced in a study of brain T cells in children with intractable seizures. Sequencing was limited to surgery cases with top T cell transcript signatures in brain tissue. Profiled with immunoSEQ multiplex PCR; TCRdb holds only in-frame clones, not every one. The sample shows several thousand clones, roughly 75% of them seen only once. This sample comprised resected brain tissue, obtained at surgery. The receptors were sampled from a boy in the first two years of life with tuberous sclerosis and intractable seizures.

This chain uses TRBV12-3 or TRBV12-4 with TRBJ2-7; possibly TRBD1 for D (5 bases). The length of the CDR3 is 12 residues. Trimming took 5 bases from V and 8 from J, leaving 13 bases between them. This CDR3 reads CASSPHPDKQYF. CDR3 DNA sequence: TGTGCCAGCAGTCCCCATCCGGACAAGCAGTACTTC.

This CDR3 reads CASSDTLSYEQYF. CDR3 nucleotide sequence: TGTGCCAGCAGTGACACGCTCTCCTACGAGCAGTACTTC. The chain links TRBV2 to TRBJ2-7; D not resolved. Per the germline V gene, CDR1 is SNHLY and CDR2 is FYNNEI. V was cut by 3 bases and J by 0 bases, with 6 bases left in between. The length of the CDR3 is 13 residues.

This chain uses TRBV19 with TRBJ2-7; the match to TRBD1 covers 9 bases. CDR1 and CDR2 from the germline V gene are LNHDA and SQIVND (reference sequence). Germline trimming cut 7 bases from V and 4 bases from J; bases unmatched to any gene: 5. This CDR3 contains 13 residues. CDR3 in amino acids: CASNPGQGYEQYF. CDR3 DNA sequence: TGTGCCAGTAACCCGGGACAGGGTTACGAGCAGTACTTC.

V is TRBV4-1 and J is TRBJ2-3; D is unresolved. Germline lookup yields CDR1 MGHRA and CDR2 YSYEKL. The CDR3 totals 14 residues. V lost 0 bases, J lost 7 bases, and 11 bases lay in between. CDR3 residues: CASSQEWVRHTQYF. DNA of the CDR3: TGCGCCAGCAGCCAAGAGTGGGTAAGGCATACGCAGTATTTT.

This CDR3 reads CASSPEGLTDTQYF. CDR3 nucleotide sequence: TGTGCCAGCAGCCCGGAGGGGCTCACAGATACGCAGTATTTT. The chain uses TRBV6-4 and TRBJ2-3; D possibly corresponds to TRBD2 (6 bases). Trimming took 6 bases from V and 2 from J, leaving 12 bases between them. Germline V gene data show CDR1 as MRHNA and CDR2 as SNTAGT. The CDR3 sequence is 14 residues long.

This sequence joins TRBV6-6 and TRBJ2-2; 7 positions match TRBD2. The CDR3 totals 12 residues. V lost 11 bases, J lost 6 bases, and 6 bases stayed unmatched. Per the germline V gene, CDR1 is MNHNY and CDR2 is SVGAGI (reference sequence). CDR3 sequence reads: CAALAAPGELFF. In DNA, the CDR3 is TGTGCCGCCCTAGCGGCCCCCGGGGAGCTGTTTTTT.

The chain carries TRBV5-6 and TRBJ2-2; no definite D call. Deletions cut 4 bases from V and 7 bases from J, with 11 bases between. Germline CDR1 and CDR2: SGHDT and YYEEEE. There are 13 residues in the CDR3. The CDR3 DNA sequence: TGTGCCAGCAGCAAAACACGTGGCGGGGAGCTGTTTTTT. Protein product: CASSKTRGGELFF.

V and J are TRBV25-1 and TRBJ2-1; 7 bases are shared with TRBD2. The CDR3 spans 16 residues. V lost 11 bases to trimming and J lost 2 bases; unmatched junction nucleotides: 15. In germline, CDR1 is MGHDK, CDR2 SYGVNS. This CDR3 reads CAGTAGAEGPYNEQFF. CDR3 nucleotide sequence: TGTGCCGGCACTGCGGGAGCTGAAGGACCCTACAATGAGCAGTTCTTC.

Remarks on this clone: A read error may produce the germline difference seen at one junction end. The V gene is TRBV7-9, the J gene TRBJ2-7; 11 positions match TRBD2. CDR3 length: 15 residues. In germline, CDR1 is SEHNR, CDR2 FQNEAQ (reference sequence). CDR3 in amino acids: CASSGGLAGSYGQYF. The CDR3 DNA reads TGTGCCAGCAGCGGAGGACTAGCGGGCTCCTACGGGCAGTACTTC.

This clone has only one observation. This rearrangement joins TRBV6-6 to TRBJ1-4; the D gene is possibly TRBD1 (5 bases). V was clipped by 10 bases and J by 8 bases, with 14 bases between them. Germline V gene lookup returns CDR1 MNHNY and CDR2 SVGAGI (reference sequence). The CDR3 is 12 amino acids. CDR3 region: CAIKTVEEKLFF. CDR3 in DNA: TGTGCCATCAAGACAGTGGAAGAAAAACTGTTTTTT.

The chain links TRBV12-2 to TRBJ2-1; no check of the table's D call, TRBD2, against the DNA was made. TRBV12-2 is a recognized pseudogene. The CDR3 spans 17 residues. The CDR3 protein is CASRLVGTSGDFIEQFF. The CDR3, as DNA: TGTGCAAGTCGCTTAGTGGGGACTAGCGGGGACTTCATTGAGCAGTTCTTC.

CDR3 in DNA: TGTGCCAGCAGCTTCGGAAGCACAGATACGCAGTATTTT. Translated, it gives CASSFGSTDTQYF. The chain carries TRBV7-8 and TRBJ2-3; no clear D. CDR3 length: 13 amino acids. Germline V lookup: CDR1 SGHVS, CDR2 FQNEAQ. V was clipped by 3 bases and J by 0 bases, with 4 bases between them.

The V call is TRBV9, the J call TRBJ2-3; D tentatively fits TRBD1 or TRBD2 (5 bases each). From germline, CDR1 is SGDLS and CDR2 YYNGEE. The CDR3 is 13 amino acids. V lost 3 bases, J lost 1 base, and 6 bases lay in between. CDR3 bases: TGTGCCAGCAGCGGAGGGGGCACAGATACGCAGTATTTT. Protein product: CASSGGGTDTQYF.

CDR3: CATSDLPQGEGNEQFF. The CDR3 bases are TGTGCCACCAGTGATTTGCCACAGGGTGAAGGCAATGAGCAGTTCTTC. This chain joins TRBV24-1 and TRBJ2-1; D perhaps matches TRBD1 (6 bases). The CDR3 totals 16 residues. Per the germline V gene, CDR1 is KGHDR and CDR2 is SFDVKD. V lost 0 bases and J lost 6, with 14 bases in between.

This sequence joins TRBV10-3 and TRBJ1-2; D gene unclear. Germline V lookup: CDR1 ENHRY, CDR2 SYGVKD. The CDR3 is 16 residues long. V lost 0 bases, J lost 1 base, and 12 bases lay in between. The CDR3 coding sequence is TGTGCCATCAGTGAGTCGAGTCCGAAGGGTAACTATGGCTACACCTTC. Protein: CAISESSPKGNYGYTF.

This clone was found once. Here the CDR3 reads CASTDGPNTGELFF. The CDR3 nucleotides are TGTGCCAGTACGGATGGACCAAACACCGGGGAGCTGTTTTTT. This chain joins TRBV7-3 and TRBJ2-2, with D unclear. The germline V gene has CDR1 SGHTA and CDR2 FQGTGA. The V gene lost 9 bases and the J gene lost 2 bases, with 13 bases spanning the gap. CDR3 length: 14 amino acids.

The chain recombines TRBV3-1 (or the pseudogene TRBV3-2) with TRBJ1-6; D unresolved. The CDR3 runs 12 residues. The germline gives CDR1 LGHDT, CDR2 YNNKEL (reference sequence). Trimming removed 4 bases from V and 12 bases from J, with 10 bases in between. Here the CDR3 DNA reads TGTGCCAGCAGCCGGGCACATGTACCCCTCCACTTT. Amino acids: CASSRAHVPLHF.

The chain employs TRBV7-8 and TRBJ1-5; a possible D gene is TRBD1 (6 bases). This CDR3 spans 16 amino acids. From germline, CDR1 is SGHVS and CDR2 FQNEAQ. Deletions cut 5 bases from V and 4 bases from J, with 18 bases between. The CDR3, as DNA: TGTGCCAGCAGCCTATCGCCAGGGGTGGAGAATCAGCCCCAGCATTTT. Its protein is CASSLSPGVENQPQHF.

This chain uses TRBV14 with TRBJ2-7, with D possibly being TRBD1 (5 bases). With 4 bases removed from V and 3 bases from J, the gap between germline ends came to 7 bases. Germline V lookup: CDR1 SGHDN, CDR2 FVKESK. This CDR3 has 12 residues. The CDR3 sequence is CASSPDNYEQYF. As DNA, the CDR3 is TGTGCCAGCAGCCCGGACAACTACGAGCAGTACTTC.

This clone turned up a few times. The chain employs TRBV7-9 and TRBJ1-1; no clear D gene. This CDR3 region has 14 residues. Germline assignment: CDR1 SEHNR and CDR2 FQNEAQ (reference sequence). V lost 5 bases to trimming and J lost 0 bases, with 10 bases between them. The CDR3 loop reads CASSLASMNTEAFF. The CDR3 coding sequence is TGTGCCAGCAGCCTCGCGTCCATGAACACTGAAGCTTTCTTT.

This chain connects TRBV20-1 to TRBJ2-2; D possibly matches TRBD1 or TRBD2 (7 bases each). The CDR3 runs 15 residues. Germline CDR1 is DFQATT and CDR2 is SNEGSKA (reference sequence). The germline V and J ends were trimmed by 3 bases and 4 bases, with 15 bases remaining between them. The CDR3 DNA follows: TGCAGTGCTAGTGCCCAGGGGGGGGTCACCGGGGAGCTGTTTTTT. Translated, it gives CSASAQGGVTGELFF.

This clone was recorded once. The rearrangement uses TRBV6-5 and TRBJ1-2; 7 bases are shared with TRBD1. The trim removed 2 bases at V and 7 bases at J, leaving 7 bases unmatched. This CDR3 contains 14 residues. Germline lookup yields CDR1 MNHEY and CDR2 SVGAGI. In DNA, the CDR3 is TGTGCCAGCAGTTACGTAGGGGGCGCGGGTGGCTACACCTTC. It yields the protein CASSYVGGAGGYTF.

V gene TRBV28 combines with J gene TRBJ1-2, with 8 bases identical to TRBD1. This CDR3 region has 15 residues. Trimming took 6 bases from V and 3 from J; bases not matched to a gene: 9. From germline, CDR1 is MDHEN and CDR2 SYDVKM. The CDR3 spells CASSSEPGQDYGYTF. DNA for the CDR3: TGTGCCAGCAGCTCCGAACCGGGACAGGACTATGGCTACACCTTC.